The next 14 T cell receptor beta chains were all read from a single sample in a study of T-cell memory formation after mild COVID-19. TCRdb re-derived calls from the 5' RACE reads in MiXCR, one entry per CDR3 protein. The table includes some 210,000 distinct CDR3 sequences, about 16% detected once. Sample: PBMCs or a T cell subset sorted from them (not recorded which). These receptors were obtained from an adult woman who had mild COVID-19 (a few samples of this study predate the infection). Cell type and time point are not known.

This clonotype showed up just a few times. This chain links TRBV19 with TRBJ2-1, with D tentatively TRBD1 (6 bases). The V end was cut by 10 bases, the J end by 4 bases, with 20 bases between. This CDR3 contains 15 residues. Germline values: CDR1 LNHDA, CDR2 SQIVND (reference sequence). The CDR3 DNA reads as TGTGCCACCGCAACAGGGTCTGCCCGGTACAATGAGCAGTTCTTC. It yields the protein CATATGSARYNEQFF.

This clonotype has only a few counts. J is TRBJ1-2 and V is TRBV12-3 or TRBV12-4; D unresolved. CDR3 length: 13 amino acids. Trimming took off 10 bases at V and 3 bases at J, with 15 bases between the two ends. This CDR3 is CATSYGVDYGYTF. The CDR3 bases are TGTGCCACCTCTTATGGGGTTGACTATGGCTACACCTTC.

This rearrangement joins TRBV7-2 to TRBJ1-6; D remains unclear. The CDR3 is 15 residues long. Germline-derived CDR1 and CDR2 are SGHTA and FQGNSA. V lost 5 bases and J lost 0, with 8 bases in between. The CDR3 sequence: CASSPIFSYNSPLHF. The CDR3 nucleotides read TGTGCCAGCAGCCCTATATTCTCCTATAATTCACCCCTCCACTTT.

The chain recombines TRBV7-9 with TRBJ2-7, with 9 nucleotides matching TRBD2. V lost 0 bases, J lost 3 bases, and 3 bases stayed unmatched. The CDR3 runs 15 residues. The germline CDR1 and CDR2 sequences are SEHNR and FQNEAQ (reference sequence). The CDR3 loop reads CASSLALREGYEQYF. CDR3 nucleotide sequence: TGTGCCAGCAGCTTAGCGTTGCGGGAGGGCTACGAGCAGTACTTC.

This clonotype was observed a single time. This rearrangement joins TRBV11-2 to TRBJ1-2; TRBD1 agrees at 7 bases. Per germline, CDR1 SGHAT and CDR2 FQNNGV. V gave up 3 bases and J gave up 5 bases; unmatched junction bases: 9. The CDR3 is 15 amino acids. The CDR3 region is CASSFKGDSFYGYTF. The CDR3 DNA reads as TGTGCCAGCAGCTTTAAGGGGGACAGCTTTTATGGCTACACCTTC.

This clonotype was seen only a few times. V and J are TRBV7-2 and TRBJ2-4, with 8 bases lining up with TRBD1. CDR1 is SGHTA, CDR2 FQGNSA, per germline. Trimming took 5 bases from V and 8 from J; bases not matched to a gene: 17. The CDR3 length is 17 residues. The CDR3 coding sequence is TGTGCCAGCAGCCCCCACCTAGGGGCAGGGGGCTCGGACATTCAGTACTTC. Its translation is CASSPHLGAGGSDIQYF. The full variable domain, completed using reference TRBV7-2 and TRBJ2-4, is GAGVSQSPSNKVTEKGKDVELRCDPISGHTALYWYRQSLGQGLEFLIYFQGNSAPDKSGLPSDRFSAERTGGSVSTLTIQRTQQEDSAVYLCASSPHLGAGGSDIQYFGAGTRLSVL.

This sequence joins TRBV24-1 and TRBJ2-2, with D possibly being TRBD1 (6 bases). Germline V gene sequence: CDR1 KGHDR, CDR2 SFDVKD. Trimming stripped 7 bases from V and 2 bases from J, with 16 bases between. This CDR3 region has 16 residues. CDR3 nucleotides: TGTGCCACCAGCCCCAGGGGTCGGGGAAACACCGGGGAGCTGTTTTTT. Amino acids: CATSPRGRGNTGELFF.

This clonotype is deemed medium-sized. CDR3 nucleotides: TGTGCCAGCAGCTCTAGCGTGGAGAGAACAGATACGCAGTATTTT. This sequence encodes CASSSSVERTDTQYF. V and J are TRBV25-1 and TRBJ2-3, with D possibly matching TRBD2 (6 bases). The germline V and J ends were trimmed by 6 bases and 3 bases, with 16 bases remaining between them. The CDR3 is made up of 15 amino acids. CDR1 and CDR2 (germline): MGHDK, SYGVNS.

The chain is built from TRBV24-1 and TRBJ2-3; 9 bases fit TRBD2. The CDR3 spans 13 residues. Per the germline V gene, CDR1 is KGHDR and CDR2 is SFDVKD. Germline trimming cut 9 bases from V and 1 base from J; bases unmatched to any gene: 1. This CDR3 reads CATGGGGTDTQYF. The CDR3 region has the DNA TGTGCCACCGGCGGGGGGGGCACAGATACGCAGTATTTT.

The gene calls are TRBV7-3 and TRBJ1-6; D remains ambiguous. The CDR3 length is 13 residues. The V end was cut by 5 bases, the J end by 8 bases, with 10 bases between. Germline V CDR1 and CDR2: SGHTA, FQGTGA. CDR3 residues: CASSPRTDSPLHF. The DNA for the CDR3 is TGTGCCAGCAGCCCGCGGACGGATTCACCCCTCCACTTT.

This clonotype was seen at least ten times. The chain carries TRBV20-1 and TRBJ2-7, with D uncertain. V was trimmed by 4 bases and J by 2 bases, leaving 18 bases between them. CDR3 length equals 15 residues. The germline V gene has CDR1 DFQATT and CDR2 SNEGSKA (reference sequence). CDR3: CSATSALGNTYEQYF. The CDR3 DNA is TGCAGTGCTACGAGTGCTCTCGGAAACACCTACGAGCAGTACTTC.

CDR3 DNA sequence: TGCAGTGCTAGAGTCGATCTGAACACTGAAGCTTTCTTT. Protein sequence: CSARVDLNTEAFF. The V gene is TRBV20-1, the J gene TRBJ1-1; D ambiguous. The V end lost 1 base, the J end lost 0 bases, and 6 bases lay between the germline ends. Germline-derived CDR1 and CDR2 are DFQATT and SNEGSKA (reference sequence). CDR3 length: 13 residues.

The rearrangement joins TRBV15 to TRBJ1-3, with D possibly being TRBD1 (5 bases). Germline CDR1 reads LNHNV; CDR2 reads YYDKDF (reference sequence). This CDR3 region has 16 residues. V lost 4 bases and J lost 0, with 13 bases in between. This CDR3 reads CATSKPGRNSGNTIYF. The CDR3 DNA reads as TGTGCCACCAGCAAACCGGGACGGAACTCTGGAAACACCATATATTTT.

This chain joins TRBV5-1 and TRBJ2-3; 11 bases match TRBD2. V gave up 0 bases and J gave up 5 bases; unmatched junction bases: 5. The CDR3 has 16 residues. Germline V gene sequence: CDR1 SGHRS, CDR2 YFSETQ. The CDR3 DNA sequence: TGCGCCAGCAGCTTGGCCACTAGCGGGAGTGTAGATACGCAGTATTTT. This translates into CASSLATSGSVDTQYF.